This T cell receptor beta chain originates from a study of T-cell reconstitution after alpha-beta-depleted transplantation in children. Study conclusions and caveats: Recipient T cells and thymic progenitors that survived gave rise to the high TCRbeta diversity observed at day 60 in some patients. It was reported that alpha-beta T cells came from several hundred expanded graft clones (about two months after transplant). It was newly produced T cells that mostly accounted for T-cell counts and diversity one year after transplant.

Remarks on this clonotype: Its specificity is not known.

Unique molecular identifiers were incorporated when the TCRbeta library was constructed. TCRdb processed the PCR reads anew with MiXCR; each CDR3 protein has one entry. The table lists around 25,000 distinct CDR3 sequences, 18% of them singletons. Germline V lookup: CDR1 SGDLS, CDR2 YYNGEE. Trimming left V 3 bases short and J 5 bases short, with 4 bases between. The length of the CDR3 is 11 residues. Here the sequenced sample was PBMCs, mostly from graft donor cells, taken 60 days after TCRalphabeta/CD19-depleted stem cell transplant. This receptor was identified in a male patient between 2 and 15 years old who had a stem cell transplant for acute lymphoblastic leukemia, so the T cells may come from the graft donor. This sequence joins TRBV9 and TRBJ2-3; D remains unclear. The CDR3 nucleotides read TGTGCCAGCAGCGCCTTAGATACGCAGTATTTT. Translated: CASSALDTQYF.